A selection of T cell receptor beta chains follows, all from one sample in a study of vaccination and CD4 T cells after COVID-19. These receptors' targets are unknown. TCRdb analysed the PCR reads with MiXCR anew, one entry per CDR3 protein. The sample records 15,000 to 20,000 distinct CDR3 sequences, 55% to 85% being singletons. Sequencing was performed on CD4+ T cells from blood, cultured in vitro. Receptors were obtained from a human donor who had recovered from COVID-19. CDR3s include the opening cysteine and the closing phenylalanine or tryptophan. Each record gives: D gene, J gene, clone size, V gene, CDR3 protein, CDR3 DNA. A D gene is named only where the DNA matches it firmly. Size is omitted from some rows. Given values are once, few, many or a class for expanded clones.

>TRBD1|TRBJ2-7|-|TRBV6-1
CASTYRGGYEQYF
TGTGCCAGCACCTACAGGGGTGGGTACGAGCAGTACTTC
>-|TRBJ1-2|-|TRBV7-9
CASSLVTSNYGYTF
TGTGCCAGCAGCTTGGTGACAAGTAACTATGGCTACACCTTC
>-|TRBJ2-6|once|TRBV6-1
CASTLSGTSGANVLTF
TGTGCCAGCACTCTATCGGGGACATCTGGGGCCAACGTCCTGACTTTC
>-|TRBJ1-2|-|TRBV7-2
CASSPRQGNGYTF
TGTGCCAGCAGCCCCAGACAAGGGAATGGCTACACCTTC
>TRBD1|TRBJ1-5|-|TRBV28
CASSPGTANQPQHF
TGTGCCAGCAGTCCCGGGACAGCTAATCAGCCCCAGCATTTT
>TRBD2|TRBJ2-1|-|TRBV20-1
CSAKGLAHNEQFF
TGCAGTGCTAAAGGACTAGCCCACAATGAGCAGTTCTTC
>TRBD1|TRBJ1-5|-|TRBV19
CASSVDRGGNQPQHF
TGTGCCAGTAGTGTCGACAGGGGAGGCAATCAGCCCCAGCATTTT
>-|TRBJ2-5|once|TRBV27
CASRAGGMETQYF
TGTGCCAGCAGGGCTGGGGGCATGGAGACCCAGTACTTC
>TRBD1|TRBJ1-2|-|TRBV7-2
CASSLGLGNRGRGNYGYTF
TGTGCCAGCAGCTTAGGTTTAGGGAACAGGGGTAGGGGTAACTATGGCTACACCTTC
>-|TRBJ1-3|-|TRBV7-9
CASSYYGGNTIYF
TGTGCCAGCAGCTACTACGGTGGAAACACCATATATTTT